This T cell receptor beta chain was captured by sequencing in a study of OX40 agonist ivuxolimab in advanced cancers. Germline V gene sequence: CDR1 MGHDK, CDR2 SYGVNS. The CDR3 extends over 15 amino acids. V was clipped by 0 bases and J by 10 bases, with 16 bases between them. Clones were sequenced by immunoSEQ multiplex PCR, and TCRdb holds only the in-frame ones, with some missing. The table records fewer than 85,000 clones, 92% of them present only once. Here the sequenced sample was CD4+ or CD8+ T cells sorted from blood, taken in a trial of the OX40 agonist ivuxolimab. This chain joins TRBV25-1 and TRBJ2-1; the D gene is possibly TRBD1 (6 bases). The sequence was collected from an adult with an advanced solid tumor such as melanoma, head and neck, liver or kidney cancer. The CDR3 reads CASSEYSGQPEEQFF. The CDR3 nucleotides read TGTGCCAGCAGTGAATATTCCGGACAGCCCGAGGAGCAGTTCTTC.